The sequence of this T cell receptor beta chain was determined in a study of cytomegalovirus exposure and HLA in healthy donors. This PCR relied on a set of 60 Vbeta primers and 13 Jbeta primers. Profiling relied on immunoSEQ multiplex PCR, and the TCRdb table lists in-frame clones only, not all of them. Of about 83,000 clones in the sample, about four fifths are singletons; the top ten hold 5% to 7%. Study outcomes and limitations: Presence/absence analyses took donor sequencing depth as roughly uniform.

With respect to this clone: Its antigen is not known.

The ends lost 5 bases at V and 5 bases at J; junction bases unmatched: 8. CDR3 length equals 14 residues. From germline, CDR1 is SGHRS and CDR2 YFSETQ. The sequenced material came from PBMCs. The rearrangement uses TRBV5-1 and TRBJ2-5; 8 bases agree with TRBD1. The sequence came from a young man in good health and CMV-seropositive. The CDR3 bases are TGCGCCAGCAGTTCCCGACAGGGGTATGAGACCCAGTACTTC. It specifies CASSSRQGYETQYF. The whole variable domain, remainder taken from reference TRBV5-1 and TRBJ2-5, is KAGVTQTPRYLIKTRGQQVTLSCSPISGHRSVSWYQQTPGQGLQFLFEYFSETQRNKGNFPGRFSGRQFSNSRSEMNVSTLELGDSALYLCASSSRQGYETQYFGPGTRLLVL.